The 13 T cell receptor beta chains in this list originate from one sample, sequenced in a study of cytomegalovirus exposure and HLA in healthy donors. 13 Jbeta primers and 60 Vbeta primers were used for the PCR. Only in-frame clones appear in the TCRdb table, and some are missing; sequencing was by immunoSEQ multiplex PCR. The table records 80,000 or so clones, about 79% of them present only once. Sequencing was performed on PBMCs. These receptors were taken from a woman aged 40 to 50 in good health and CMV-seronegative.

The rearrangement links TRBV28 to TRBJ1-1; 7 positions match TRBD1. Germline CDR1 and CDR2: MDHEN and SYDVKM. The CDR3 loop spans 14 amino acids. V trimming: 7 bases; J trimming: 7 bases; junction bases outside the gene matches: 12. The CDR3 is CASTTGPGQREAFF. The CDR3 DNA is TGTGCCAGCACTACTGGGCCGGGACAGCGTGAAGCTTTCTTT.

This CDR3 is CAWSADTNYGYTF. The CDR3 coding sequence is TGTGCCTGGAGCGCGGACACTAACTATGGCTACACCTTC. The chain employs TRBV30 and TRBJ1-2, with TRBD1 as a possible D gene (5 bases). This CDR3 contains 13 residues. V gave up 3 bases and J gave up 0 bases, with 8 bases separating them. In germline, CDR1 is GTSNPN, CDR2 SVGIG (reference sequence). Full variable domain (missing parts from reference TRBV30 and TRBJ1-2): SQTIHQWPATLVQPVGSPLSLECTVEGTSNPNLYWYRQAAGRGLQLLFYSVGIGQISSEVPQNLSASRPQDRQFILSSKKLLLSDSGFYLCAWSADTNYGYTFGSGTRLTVV.

Here the CDR3 reads CASSLWLGGGATETQYF. CDR3 coding DNA: TGTGCCAGCAGCTTATGGTTAGGGGGGGGTGCCACGGAGACCCAGTACTTC. The chain employs TRBV7-2 and TRBJ2-5, with D tentatively TRBD2 (7 bases). The germline CDR1 and CDR2 sequences are SGHTA and FQGNSA. The length of the CDR3 is 17 residues. Trimming pared 2 bases from V and 5 bases from J, leaving 21 bases between. The variable domain in full, completed from reference TRBV7-2 and TRBJ2-5, reads GAGVSQSPSNKVTEKGKDVELRCDPISGHTALYWYRQSLGQGLEFLIYFQGNSAPDKSGLPSDRFSAERTGGSVSTLTIQRTQQEDSAVYLCASSLWLGGGATETQYFGPGTRLLVL.

The DNA of the CDR3 is TGTGCCAGCAGCCCCCCACAGGGATGGACAGATACGCAGTATTTT. Translation: CASSPPQGWTDTQYF. The chain uses TRBV9 and TRBJ2-3; possible D gene TRBD1, 6 bases. This CDR3 spans 15 amino acids. Germline assignment: CDR1 SGDLS and CDR2 YYNGEE. Between the trimmed V and J ends, which lost 4 bases and 3 bases, there was a span of 15 bases.

The CDR3 nucleotides are TGCGCCAGCAGCCACGATACAGGGGGGGCTGGAAACACCATATATTTT. It translates to CASSHDTGGAGNTIYF. The chain carries TRBV4-1 and TRBJ1-3; 8 bases match TRBD1. This CDR3 has 16 residues. CDR1 and CDR2 (germline): MGHRA, YSYEKL. V was pared by 3 bases and J by 2 bases, with 6 bases of the junction left unmatched.

V gene TRBV9 combines with J gene TRBJ2-5, with 14 positions matching TRBD2. This CDR3 is built from 18 residues. Per germline, CDR1 SGDLS and CDR2 YYNGEE. V shed 0 bases, J shed 5 bases, and the junction held 9 bases outside the gene matches. Written as DNA, the CDR3 is TGTGCCAGCAGCGTAGGAGCGGGGGGACTAGCGGGGGTCGAGACCCAGTACTTC. It codes for CASSVGAGGLAGVETQYF.

The rearrangement links TRBV7-2 to TRBJ1-1; D is unclear. The CDR3 runs to 12 residues. Between the trimmed V and J ends, which lost 5 bases and 6 bases, there was a span of 10 bases. Germline assignment: CDR1 SGHTA and CDR2 FQGNSA. This CDR3 reads CASSVLESEAFF. DNA for the CDR3: TGTGCCAGCAGCGTCCTAGAGTCTGAAGCTTTCTTT.

The chain has TRBV11-3 and TRBJ1-1, with a tentative D call TRBD1 (6 bases). Germline CDR1 reads SGHNT; CDR2 reads YENEEA. The V gene lost 2 bases and the J gene lost 6 bases, with 10 bases spanning the gap. CDR3 length equals 13 residues. CDR3 nucleotides: TGTGCCAGCAGCTTACGCAGGGGTGCTGAAGCTTTCTTT. Amino acids: CASSLRRGAEAFF.

V and J are TRBV19 and TRBJ2-3; TRBD2 agrees at 13 bases. Looked up from germline, CDR1 is LNHDA and CDR2 is SQIVND (reference sequence). CDR3 length: 17 amino acids. J lost 10 bases, V lost 8 bases, and 18 bases had no gene match. The CDR3 protein is CASSGLAGEPGRLAQYF. In nucleotides, the CDR3 is TGTGCCAGTTCCGGACTAGCGGGGGAGCCCGGGCGGTTGGCGCAGTATTTT.

This chain connects TRBV25-1 to TRBJ2-3, with D possibly being TRBD1 (6 bases). V lost 6 bases to trimming and J lost 1 base, with 17 bases between them. The CDR3 covers 16 residues. The germline V gene encodes CDR1 MGHDK and CDR2 SYGVNS. CDR3 DNA sequence: TGTGCCAGCAGCCGAATAAAGGGGGTCGGCACAGATACGCAGTATTTT. It codes for CASSRIKGVGTDTQYF.

The J gene is TRBJ2-3, the V gene TRBV7-7; D is possibly TRBD1 (5 bases). The CDR3 is 14 residues long. The ends were cut back, 5 bases at V and 3 bases at J, with 12 bases in the middle. Per the germline V gene, CDR1 is SSHAT and CDR2 is FNYEAQ (reference sequence). CDR3 in amino acids: CASSNGRGTDTQYF. The CDR3 nucleotides are TGTGCCAGCAGCAATGGTAGGGGAACAGATACGCAGTATTTT.

This clone was counted once. J is TRBJ1-5 and V is TRBV19; 7 positions match TRBD1. V lost 5 bases and J lost 1; bases outside the gene matches: 5. The CDR3 runs 15 residues. Germline CDR1 reads LNHDA; CDR2 reads SQIVND (reference sequence). DNA of the CDR3: TGTGCCAGTAGTTCAACAGGGGAGAGCAATCAGCCCCAGCATTTT. Residues: CASSSTGESNQPQHF.

A word on this clone: Other DNA sequences in the same sample also yield this CDR3. V is TRBV5-6 and J is TRBJ2-1; 13 bases are shared with TRBD2. CDR1 is SGHDT and CDR2 is YYEEEE in the germline V gene. The CDR3 length is 17 residues. With V trimmed by 1 base and J by 8 bases, 9 bases remained unmatched. The CDR3 reads CASSLRTSGRPRDEQFF. The CDR3 DNA sequence: TGTGCCAGCAGCTTGAGGACTAGCGGGAGACCAAGGGATGAGCAGTTCTTC.